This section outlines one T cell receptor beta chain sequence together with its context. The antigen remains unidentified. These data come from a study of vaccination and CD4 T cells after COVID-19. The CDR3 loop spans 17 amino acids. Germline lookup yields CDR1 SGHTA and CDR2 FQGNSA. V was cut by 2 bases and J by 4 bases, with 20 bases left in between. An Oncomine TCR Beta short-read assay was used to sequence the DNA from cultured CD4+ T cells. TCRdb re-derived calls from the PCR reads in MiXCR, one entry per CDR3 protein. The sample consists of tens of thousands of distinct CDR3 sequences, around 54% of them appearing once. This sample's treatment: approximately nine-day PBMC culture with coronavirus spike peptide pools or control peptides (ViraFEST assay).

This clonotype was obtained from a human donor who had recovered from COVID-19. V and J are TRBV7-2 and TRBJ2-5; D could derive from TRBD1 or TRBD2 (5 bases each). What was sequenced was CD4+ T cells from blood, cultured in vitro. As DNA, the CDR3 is TGTGCCAGCAGCTTAACACGGGGTTTGAGGGGAAGAGAGACCCAGTACTTC. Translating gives CASSLTRGLRGRETQYF.